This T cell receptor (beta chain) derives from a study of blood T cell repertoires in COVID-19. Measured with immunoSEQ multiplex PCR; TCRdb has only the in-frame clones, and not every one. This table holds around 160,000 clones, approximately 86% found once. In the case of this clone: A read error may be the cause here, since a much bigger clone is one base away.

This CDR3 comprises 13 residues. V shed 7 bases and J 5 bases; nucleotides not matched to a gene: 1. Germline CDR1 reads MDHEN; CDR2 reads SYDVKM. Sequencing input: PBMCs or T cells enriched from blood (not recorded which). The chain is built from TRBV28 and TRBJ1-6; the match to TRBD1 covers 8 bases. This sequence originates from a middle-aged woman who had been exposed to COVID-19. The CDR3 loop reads CASTGQDNSPLHF. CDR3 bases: TGTGCCAGCACGGGACAGGATAATTCACCCCTCCACTTT.